The text below deals with one T cell receptor (beta chain). As defined, naive CD8 cells were CD45RO-negative and positively selected for CCR7, with terminally differentiated effector memory CD45RA+ cells excluded. In germline, CDR1 is MGHRA, CDR2 YSYEKL. The CDR3 is 17 residues long. The V end was cut by 2 bases, the J end by 7 bases, with 24 bases between. TCRdb's copy holds only in-frame clones and misses some; the assay was immunoSEQ multiplex PCR. Of hundreds of thousands of clones detected, roughly 96% appear once; the ten largest clones hold roughly 0.12%. This specimen belongs to a study of shared clonotypes between healthy human individuals.

The sequence was obtained from a woman aged 25 to 39 in good health. The genes are TRBV4-1 and TRBJ2-7; D possibly corresponds to TRBD2 (6 bases). Sequencing was done on a sample of naive CD8+ T cells sorted from blood. The CDR3: CASSQSPPGTSVMEQYF. CDR3 DNA: TGCGCCAGCAGCCAATCGCCCCCCGGGACTTCCGTAATGGAGCAGTACTTC.